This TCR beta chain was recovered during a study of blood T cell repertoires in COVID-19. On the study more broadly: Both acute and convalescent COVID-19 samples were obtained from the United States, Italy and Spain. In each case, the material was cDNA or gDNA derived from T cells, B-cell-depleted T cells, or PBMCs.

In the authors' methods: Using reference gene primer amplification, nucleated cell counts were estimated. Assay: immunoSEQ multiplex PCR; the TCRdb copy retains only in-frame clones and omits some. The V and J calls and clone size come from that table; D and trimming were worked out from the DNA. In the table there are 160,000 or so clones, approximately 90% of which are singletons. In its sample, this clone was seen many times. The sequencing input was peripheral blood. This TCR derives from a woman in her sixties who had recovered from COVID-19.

CDR3 sequence reads: CATSDRSYEGYTF. The CDR3 bases are TGTGCCACCAGTGATCGGAGCTATGAGGGCTACACCTTC. This chain connects TRBV24-1 to TRBJ1-2; D unresolved. Germline CDR1 and CDR2: KGHDR and SFDVKD. The CDR3 extends over 13 amino acids. Trimming took off 3 bases at V and 8 bases at J, with 12 bases between the two ends.